The source of this T cell receptor beta chain is a study of T cells in Graves' hyperthyroidism and ophthalmopathy. Deletions cut 2 bases from V and 4 bases from J, with 16 bases between. The CDR3 length is 15 residues. Looked up from germline, CDR1 is DFQATT and CDR2 is SNEGSKA (reference sequence). In its sample, this clonotype was seen many times. Amplification of TCR beta CDR3 regions was performed using RNA transcripts as template. The HTBI primer set served for first-round RT-PCR of the TCR CDR3. TCRdb re-analysed the multiplex PCR reads in MiXCR, keeping a single row per CDR3 protein. The repertoire holds approximately 400,000 distinct CDR3 sequences, with 13% to 15% as singletons.

The V and J genes are TRBV20-1 and TRBJ2-3; D unclear. What was sequenced was blood. This TCR was recovered from a woman in her 30s with Graves' ophthalmopathy. CDR3: CSARPISEPPDTQYF. The CDR3 nucleotides read TGCAGTGCTAGACCAATATCGGAGCCCCCAGATACGCAGTATTTT.